Listed below are T cell receptor beta chains from one sample, sequenced in a study of OX40 agonist ivuxolimab in advanced cancers. This table comes from immunoSEQ multiplex PCR, and its TCRdb copy is limited to in-frame clones, with some not included. Seen here are 75,000 to 100,000 clones, roughly 93% observed once, and the top ten hold approximately 0.7%. Sequencing used CD4+ or CD8+ T cells sorted from blood, obtained in a trial of the OX40 agonist ivuxolimab. The receptors originated from an adult with an advanced solid tumor such as melanoma, head and neck, liver or kidney cancer. The CDR3 runs from the conserved cysteine through the conserved F or W.

j_gene	v_gene	CDR3aa
TRBJ1-1	TRBV19	CASTLLGGTEAFF
TRBJ1-2	TRBV18	CASSPTGQQRLFNYGYTF
TRBJ2-6	TRBV4-3	CASSQLSGGAWAGANVLTF
TRBJ2-1	TRBV5-8	CASSSRTYNNEQFF
TRBJ1-1	TRBV5-1	CASRQGQENTEAFF
TRBJ1-2	TRBV5-1	CASSLADSVGGYTF
TRBJ1-2	TRBV28	CASSGQGAYGYTF
TRBJ2-1	TRBV6-1	CASEIGAGSYNEQFF
TRBJ2-2	TRBV9	CASSATGHTGELFF
TRBJ2-7	TRBV6-1	CASSELQREYF
TRBJ2-1	TRBV5-1	CASRSIGASSYNEQFF
TRBJ2-5	TRBV6-5	CASSLTPTGGQETQYF
TRBJ2-1	TRBV7-9	CASSPGGLAQSYNEQFF
TRBJ1-2	TRBV6-5	CASSLYRPREDGYTF
TRBJ1-2	TRBV5-1	CASSLGEWNYGYTF
TRBJ2-7	TRBV11-2	CASSLGRGYYEQYF
TRBJ1-5	TRBV19	CASTWGSLNQPQHF
TRBJ2-2	TRBV2	CASSAETTGELFF
TRBJ1-1	TRBV30	CAWFQGGPMHTEAFF
TRBJ1-2	TRBV9	CASSTRTGAPNYGYTF
TRBJ1-4	TRBV5-1	CASSPDRGLDEKLFF
TRBJ1-4	TRBV5-1	CASSLEGGSREKLFF
TRBJ2-7	TRBV4-1	CASSQAHDRREYEQYF
TRBJ2-7	TRBV18	CASSPDRGLHEQYF
TRBJ2-2	TRBV28	CASSLPSPGELFF
TRBJ2-4	TRBV18	CASSGAAGTKNIQYF
TRBJ2-2	TRBV4-2	CASSQMGATNTGELFF
TRBJ1-2	TRBV19	CASSRLQGTAVGYTF
TRBJ1-5	TRBV27	CASSSIGTANQPQHF
TRBJ2-2	TRBV18	CASSPPSNTGELFF
TRBJ2-1	TRBV5-1	CASSLIPAGVPNEQFF
TRBJ2-7	TRBV21-1	CASSKGGRGLPNPPRYEQYF
TRBJ1-5	TRBV30	CAWSWTGDHQPQHF
TRBJ2-7	TRBV5-1	CASSLEASYEQYF
TRBJ1-5	TRBV7-9	CASSLGAGGERQPQHF
TRBJ1-2	TRBV7-9	CASSLGVGSNYGYTF
TRBJ2-5	TRBV29-1	CSVESQGGETQYF
TRBJ2-3	TRBV18	CASSAGGPDTQYF
TRBJ2-3	TRBV29-1	CSGYYGLAGGFSLTDTQYF
TRBJ1-5	TRBV5-8	CASSFWGDYSNQPQHF
TRBJ1-1	TRBV7-8	CASSLMGDTEAFF
TRBJ1-5	TRBV7-9	CASSLGVQNQPQHF
TRBJ2-2	TRBV4-3	CASSGLAGTGELFF
TRBJ1-1	TRBV6-1	CASSEVDRDAFF
TRBJ2-5	TRBV5-1	CASSSRLAGAETQYF
TRBJ2-3	TRBV7-2	CASSSFSGISTDTQYF
TRBJ2-2	TRBV18	CASSPRQGDTGELFF
TRBJ1-6	TRBV6-4	CASSNGDSPLHF
TRBJ1-5	TRBV19	CASSHGQGSNQPQHF
TRBJ1-5	TRBV11-2	CASSLGAGIHQPQHF